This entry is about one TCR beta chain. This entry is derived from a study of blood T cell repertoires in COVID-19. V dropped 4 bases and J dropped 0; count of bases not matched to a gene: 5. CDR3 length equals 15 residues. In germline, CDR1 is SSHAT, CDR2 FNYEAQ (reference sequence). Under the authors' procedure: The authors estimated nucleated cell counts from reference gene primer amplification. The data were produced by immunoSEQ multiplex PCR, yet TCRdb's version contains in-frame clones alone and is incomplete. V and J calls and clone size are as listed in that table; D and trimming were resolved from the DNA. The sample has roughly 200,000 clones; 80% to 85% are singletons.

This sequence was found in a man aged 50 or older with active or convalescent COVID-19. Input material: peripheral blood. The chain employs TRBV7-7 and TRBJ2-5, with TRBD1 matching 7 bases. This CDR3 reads CASSSGTVYQETQYF. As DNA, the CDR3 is TGTGCCAGCAGCTCTGGGACAGTGTACCAAGAGACCCAGTACTTC.